This TCR beta chain stems from a study of blood T cell repertoires in COVID-19. The CDR3 extends over 14 amino acids. The germline V gene has CDR1 MDHEN and CDR2 SYDVKM. Trimming shortened V by 6 bases and J by 5 bases, and 14 bases separated the two germline ends. The assay was immunoSEQ multiplex PCR, and TCRdb's table has in-frame clones only and misses some. The sample shows around 200,000 clones, around 87% of them seen only once. This chain connects TRBV28 to TRBJ1-3, with D hard to call. The sequencing input was peripheral blood. The TCR was taken from a man aged 40-55 years with active or convalescent COVID-19. CDR3 in amino acids: CASSVGSVRNTIYF. The DNA of the CDR3 is TGTGCCAGCAGCGTAGGGAGTGTGAGAAACACCATATATTTT.